This T cell receptor (beta chain) was identified in a study of cytomegalovirus exposure and HLA in healthy donors. Findings and limits, study-wide: With later analysis, a missense DCLRE1C variant became linked to TCR beta V- and J-gene trimming. Among TCR beta chains of equal frequency, HLA-associated ones were more clonally expanded in a later analysis.

Concerning this clone itself: Its antigen remains unknown.

PCR involved 60 Vbeta and 13 Jbeta primers. The data were produced by immunoSEQ multiplex PCR, yet TCRdb's version contains in-frame clones alone and is incomplete. The table records tens of thousands of clones, roughly 60% of them present only once. The specimen sequenced was PBMCs. This clonotype was sampled from a boy younger than 18 in good health and CMV-seropositive.

This chain's CDR3 is CSVVTRDRGYEQYF. DNA of the CDR3: TGCAGCGTTGTCACCCGGGACAGGGGCTACGAGCAGTACTTC. V gene TRBV29-1 combines with J gene TRBJ2-7, with TRBD1 matching over 10 bases. Trimming took 4 bases from V and 3 from J; bases not matched to a gene: 6. CDR3 length: 14 amino acids. Germline V gene data show CDR1 as SQVTM and CDR2 as ANQGSEA.